The 19 T cell receptor beta chains given below trace back to one sample, sequenced in a study of cytomegalovirus exposure and HLA in healthy donors (TCRdb year 2017). The library was prepared using the immunoSEQ multiplex PCR assay. The multiplex PCR relied on a mix of 60 forward primers for TCR Vbeta segments and 13 reverse primers for TCR Jbeta segments. TCRdb carries this immuneACCESS record with in-frame sequences only. Its versions omit some clonotypes, under half of them owing to an unresolved V gene in the studies checked, with the rest unexplained. This sample lists some 180,000 clones; 70% to 85% were detected once. 1.4% of the sample is held by the ten biggest clonotypes. Sequencing was performed on PBMCs. These receptor sequences come from a man in his late teens or twenties in good health and CMV-seronegative.

V is TRBV2 and J is TRBJ1-3; weak D call: TRBD1 (6 bases). This CDR3 comprises 16 residues. The ends were cut back, 8 bases at V and 0 bases at J, with 17 bases in the middle. Per germline, CDR1 SNHLY and CDR2 FYNNEI. The CDR3 sequence: CASGGGSRLSGNTIYF. In DNA, the CDR3 is TGTGCCAGCGGGGGGGGCAGTAGACTCTCTGGAAACACCATATATTTT.

This sequence joins TRBV29-1 and TRBJ1-3; 10 nucleotides line up with TRBD1. The germline gives CDR1 SQVTM, CDR2 ANQGSEA. The CDR3 contains 13 residues. V gave up 6 bases and J gave up 5 bases; unmatched junction bases: 4. CDR3 sequence reads: CSVGDRGRNTIYF. The CDR3 DNA is TGCAGCGTAGGGGACAGGGGCAGAAACACCATATATTTT.

V usage is TRBV12-5 and J usage is TRBJ1-5, with a tentative D call TRBD1 (5 bases). The CDR3 extends over 14 amino acids. V was clipped by 5 bases and J by 9 bases, with 17 bases between them. Looked up from germline, CDR1 is LGHNT and CDR2 is FRNRAP. The CDR3 DNA reads as TGTGCTAGTGGTCTGGGACCGCTCCCGGGGCCCCAGCATTTT. Amino acid sequence: CASGLGPLPGPQHF.

The chain couples TRBV7-2 to TRBJ2-7; no reliable D call. Per the germline V gene, CDR1 is SGHTA and CDR2 is FQGNSA. CDR3 length: 14 residues. The germline V and J ends were trimmed by 1 base and 3 bases, with 10 bases remaining between them. DNA for the CDR3: TGTGCCAGCAGCTTAGGTCACAGTTACTACGAGCAGTACTTC. Its protein is CASSLGHSYYEQYF.

The V gene is TRBV9, the J gene TRBJ2-1, with 9 bases that match TRBD1. Germline V gives CDR1 SGDLS, CDR2 YYNGEE. With 3 bases clipped from V and 0 bases from J, the junction kept 10 bases outside the gene matches. The CDR3 runs to 18 residues. The CDR3 protein is CASSGRGTGPRSYNEQFF. DNA for the CDR3: TGTGCCAGCAGCGGGCGAGGGACAGGGCCCCGCTCCTACAATGAGCAGTTCTTC.

CDR3 in DNA: TGTGCCAGCAGTGAACAAGGACAGGGCTCCTACGAGCAGTACTTC. Translated: CASSEQGQGSYEQYF. The chain joins TRBV2 to TRBJ2-7; 8 nucleotides line up with TRBD1. Germline V CDR1 and CDR2: SNHLY, FYNNEI. The ends lost 2 bases at V and 0 bases at J; junction bases unmatched: 3. The CDR3 sequence is 15 residues long. The full variable domain, in which reference TRBV2 and TRBJ2-7 provide the parts outside the CDR3, is EPEVTQTPSHQVTQMGQEVILRCVPISNHLYFYWYRQILGQKVEFLVSFYNNEISEKSEIFDDQFSVERPDGSNFTLKIRSTKLEDSAMYFCASSEQGQGSYEQYFGPGTRLTVT.

This chain connects TRBV19 to TRBJ1-1; D may be TRBD1 (6 bases). The CDR3 consists of 15 residues. CDR1 is LNHDA and CDR2 is SQIVND in the germline V gene (reference sequence). V shed 6 bases and J shed 1 base, with 15 bases lying between them. The CDR3, as DNA: TGTGCCAGTAGAGGACTCTACAGGGAGAACACTGAAGCTTTCTTT. Residues: CASRGLYRENTEAFF.

The CDR3 sequence is CASSPGLRAGEKLFF. The CDR3 bases are TGTGCCAGCAGCCCCGGGCTCCGGGCGGGGGAAAAACTGTTTTTT. The rearrangement uses TRBV7-9 and TRBJ1-4; no reliable D call. Trimming pared 5 bases from V and 8 bases from J, leaving 18 bases between. The CDR3 contains 15 residues. CDR1 is SEHNR, CDR2 FQNEAQ, per germline (reference sequence). Filled out from reference TRBV7-9 and TRBJ1-4, the complete variable domain reads DTGVSQNPRHKITKRGQNVTFRCDPISEHNRLYWYRQTLGQGPEFLTYFQNEAQLEKSRLLSDRFSAERPKGSFSTLEIQRTEQGDSAMYLCASSPGLRAGEKLFFGSGTQLSVL.

V is TRBV10-3 and J is TRBJ2-7; TRBD2 is a possible D gene (6 bases). CDR1 ENHRY and CDR2 SYGVKD come from the germline V gene. V shed 10 bases and J shed 5 bases, with 21 bases lying between them. This CDR3 has 14 residues. For the CDR3, the DNA is TGTGCCAAGACTAGTCCCGCCTCTCCGGACGAGCAGTACTTC. It codes for CAKTSPASPDEQYF.

The genes are TRBV10-1 and TRBJ2-5, with D perhaps TRBD1 (5 bases). Trimming cost V 2 bases and J 5 bases, with 21 bases left between them. Germline V gene lookup returns CDR1 WNHNN and CDR2 SYGVQD (reference sequence). This CDR3 spans 17 amino acids. This CDR3 reads CASSEQGRTHGSETQYF. CDR3 DNA sequence: TGCGCCAGCAGTGAGCAGGGCCGAACGCATGGATCGGAGACCCAGTACTTC.

This chain joins TRBV25-1 and TRBJ1-4; D gene uncertain. The CDR3 covers 15 residues. Trimming pared 3 bases from V and 6 bases from J, leaving 14 bases between. Germline V gene data show CDR1 as MGHDK and CDR2 as SYGVNS. The CDR3 DNA is TGTGCCAGCAGTGATTACAACCTTGAACATGAAAAACTGTTTTTT. Protein sequence: CASSDYNLEHEKLFF.

The rearrangement links TRBV4-2 to TRBJ2-5; 9 nucleotides match TRBD2. Losses at the gene ends were 0 bases for V and 0 bases for J; bases not matched to a gene: 5. This CDR3 region has 17 residues. Germline V gives CDR1 LGHNA, CDR2 YNFKEQ. The CDR3 DNA reads as TGTGCCAGCAGCCAAGAGTGGGCGGGGGGGGACCAAGAGACCCAGTACTTC. It codes for CASSQEWAGGDQETQYF.

This chain uses TRBV4-1 with TRBJ2-2, with 13 bases aligning to TRBD2. Trimming took 4 bases from V and 8 from J; bases not matched to a gene: 10. CDR3 size: 17 residues. CDR1 and CDR2 from the germline V gene are MGHRA and YSYEKL. CDR3 amino acids: CASSPYEGLAGLGELFF. Written as DNA, the CDR3 is TGCGCCAGCAGCCCCTACGAGGGACTAGCGGGGTTGGGGGAGCTGTTTTTT.

This clone was found a few times. This chain connects TRBV9 to TRBJ2-5; perhaps TRBD2 as D (5 bases). Between the trimmed V and J ends, which lost 0 bases and 5 bases, there was a span of 11 bases. The germline CDR1 and CDR2 sequences are SGDLS and YYNGEE. The CDR3 is made up of 14 amino acids. The CDR3 here is CASSVAGIRETQYF. Written as DNA, the CDR3 is TGTGCCAGCAGCGTAGCGGGGATACGGGAGACCCAGTACTTC.

This clone came up a few times. V is TRBV6-4 and J is TRBJ2-7; possibly TRBD1 for D (5 bases). CDR1 and CDR2 (germline): MRHNA, SNTAGT. There are 18 residues in the CDR3. V lost 2 bases to trimming and J lost 0 bases, with 20 bases between them. The CDR3, as DNA: TGTGCCAGCAGTGACGAAGTCAGGACACGCTCCTTCTCCTACGAGCAGTACTTC. Protein product: CASSDEVRTRSFSYEQYF.

This clone was picked up a small number of times. This rearrangement joins TRBV4-1 to TRBJ1-5; TRBD1 matches 9 bases. V trimming: 0 bases; J trimming: 7 bases; junction bases outside the gene matches: 4. Germline lookup yields CDR1 MGHRA and CDR2 YSYEKL. The CDR3 is 15 residues long. The DNA of the CDR3 is TGCGCCAGCAGCCAAGAGACAGGGGGGAACCAGCCCCAGCATTTT. Translated: CASSQETGGNQPQHF.

This clone was seen a handful of times. This sample also contains other DNA sequences that code for the same CDR3. The gene calls are TRBV2 and TRBJ1-4, with 8 positions matching TRBD1. Germline CDR1 is SNHLY and CDR2 is FYNNEI. The CDR3 has 14 amino acids. V shed 6 bases, J shed 8 bases, and the junction held 8 bases outside the gene matches. The CDR3 here is CASRRQGLGEKLFF. The CDR3 region has the DNA TGTGCCAGCAGGAGACAGGGGTTAGGAGAAAAACTGTTTTTT.

This clone was seen a single time. The rearrangement joins TRBV14 to TRBJ2-2, with 10 bases aligning to TRBD2. CDR1 and CDR2 (germline): SGHDN, FVKESK. V lost 0 bases and J lost 5; bases outside the gene matches: 9. The CDR3 loop spans 18 amino acids. Here the CDR3 reads CASSQDKGLAGVTGELFF. CDR3 bases: TGTGCCAGCAGCCAAGATAAGGGGCTAGCGGGGGTGACCGGGGAGCTGTTTTTT. The variable domain in full, completed from reference TRBV14 and TRBJ2-2, reads EAGVTQFPSHSVIEKGQTVTLRCDPISGHDNLYWYRRVMGKEIKFLLHFVKESKQDESGMPNNRFLAERTGGTYSTLKVQPAELEDSGVYFCASSQDKGLAGVTGELFFGEGSRLTVL.

This chain links TRBV10-2 with TRBJ2-3; no definite D call. Germline CDR1 is WSHSY and CDR2 is SAAADI. The CDR3 is 14 residues long. V lost 1 base and J lost 1, with 6 bases in between. CDR3 nucleotide sequence: TGCGCCAGCAGTGAGTTCCGGGGCACAGATACGCAGTATTTT. Protein sequence: CASSEFRGTDTQYF.